These 6 T cell receptor beta chains came from one sample sequenced in a study of blood T cell repertoires in COVID-19 (dated by TCRdb to 2018 to 2020). Library generation was performed with the immunoSEQ multiplex PCR assay. The table was pulled from immuneACCESS by TCRdb, which kept in-frame rearrangements only. Such tables lose some clones; where checked, under half of the loss comes from unresolved V genes, and the rest has no known cause. The sample data list approximately 250,000 clones, and approximately 79% of these were observed just once. The ten largest clones add up to over 4% of the sample. The sequenced sample consisted of PBMCs or T cells enriched from blood (not recorded which). Receptors originate from a man aged 25 to 40 with acute COVID-19.

The sample holds a few counts of this clone. The sample holds other DNA sequences that translate to the same CDR3. V is TRBV5-1 and J is TRBJ2-2, with a weak D call TRBD2 (6 bases). V was clipped by 3 bases and J by 0 bases, with 9 bases between them. CDR3 length: 15 amino acids. Looked up from germline, CDR1 is SGHRS and CDR2 is YFSETQ. CDR3: CASSSGGTNTGELFF. In nucleotides, the CDR3 is TGCGCCAGCAGCTCCGGGGGAACGAACACCGGGGAGCTGTTTTTT.

The V call is TRBV14, the J call TRBJ2-3, with a possible D match to TRBD1 (6 bases). The CDR3 contains 16 residues. The V end lost 0 bases, the J end lost 2 bases, and 12 bases lay between the germline ends. Germline values: CDR1 SGHDN, CDR2 FVKESK. The CDR3 sequence is CASSQDLGASTDTQYF. CDR3 DNA: TGTGCCAGCAGCCAAGATCTGGGGGCTTCCACAGATACGCAGTATTTT.

The chain employs TRBV7-6 and TRBJ1-3; no definite D call. CDR3 size: 16 residues. Trimming removed 2 bases from V and 3 bases from J, with 14 bases in between. The germline V gene has CDR1 SGHVS and CDR2 FNYEAQ. CDR3 coding DNA: TGTGCCAGCAGCTTACAGCTTCATCGGGGTGGAAACACCATATATTTT. Translation: CASSLQLHRGGNTIYF.

The chain employs TRBV24-1 and TRBJ2-1; TRBD1 aligns across 11 bases. The CDR3 consists of 16 residues. Germline values: CDR1 KGHDR, CDR2 SFDVKD. V lost 7 bases and J lost 7; bases outside the gene matches: 11. The DNA of the CDR3 is TGTGCCACCAGCGGTCGGGGGGGACAGGGGGGGAATGAGCAGTTCTTC. Amino acid sequence: CATSGRGGQGGNEQFF.

The chain employs TRBV10-2 and TRBJ1-3; D perhaps matches TRBD1 (5 bases). Germline CDR1 is WSHSY and CDR2 is SAAADI. The germline V and J ends were trimmed by 1 base and 3 bases, with 7 bases remaining between them. The CDR3 has 14 residues. CDR3 sequence: CASSELGDGNTIYF. Here the CDR3 DNA reads TGCGCCAGCAGTGAGTTAGGGGATGGAAACACCATATATTTT.

CDR3: CASSATGLNQPQHF. The CDR3 nucleotides read TGTGCCAGCAGTGCTACAGGGTTAAATCAGCCCCAGCATTTT. V and J are TRBV5-6 and TRBJ1-5; D perhaps matches TRBD1 (6 bases). The CDR3 has 14 residues. Per germline, CDR1 SGHDT and CDR2 YYEEEE. The V and J ends lost 5 bases and 4 bases respectively, with 13 bases between them.